This TCR beta chain was identified in a study of CD8+ T cells in alopecia areata. TCR sequencing used cDNA made by reverse transcription of extracted RNA. TCRdb's table, derived via immunoSEQ multiplex PCR, lists solely in-frame clones and lacks some. The sample contains roughly 120,000 clones, around 53% of which appear only once. There are 14 residues in the CDR3. With 0 bases removed from V and 10 bases from J, the gap between germline ends came to 12 bases. The germline gives CDR1 LNHNV, CDR2 YYDKDF (reference sequence). Whole-study results and caveats: Scalp clonality, together with expanded CD8+ clones among the top 100, fell significantly with tofacitinib.

Described treatment: oral pan-JAK inhibitor, 5-10 mg twice daily. Samples from alopecia areata patients were lesional scalp punch biopsies and peripheral blood. Remarks on this clone: The antigen is undetermined.

V gene TRBV15 combines with J gene TRBJ2-2; D is undetermined. The source was CD8+ T cells sorted from blood, collected at week 24, from a patient treated with tofacitinib. The clonotype originates from a human donor with alopecia areata. The CDR3 DNA follows: TGTGCCACCAGCAGAGATAGGGTGACGGAGGAGCTGTTTTTT. Translated, it gives CATSRDRVTEELFF.